These 9 T cell receptor beta chains share one sample of origin, sequenced in a study of T cell responses to AZD1222 COVID-19 vaccine. The method was immunoSEQ multiplex PCR; TCRdb's version includes in-frame clones alone and lacks a portion of them. The table shows about 130,000 clones, with more than 75% occurring only once. The input for sequencing was peripheral blood, taken on day 0 of AZD1222 vaccination. These receptors all come from an adult in good health.

J is TRBJ1-1 and V is TRBV7-3, with D hard to call. Per germline, CDR1 SGHTA and CDR2 FQGTGA. There are 14 residues in the CDR3. V lost 4 bases to trimming and J lost 5 bases, with 14 bases between them. The CDR3 sequence: CASSSDARRTEAFF. The CDR3 nucleotides are TGTGCCAGCAGCTCGGACGCCCGACGGACTGAAGCTTTCTTT.

The chain employs TRBV14 and TRBJ1-6, with a tentative D call TRBD1 (5 bases). Trimming pared 1 base from V and 9 bases from J, leaving 10 bases between. The germline gives CDR1 SGHDN, CDR2 FVKESK. The CDR3 loop spans 14 amino acids. CDR3 sequence (DNA): TGTGCCAGCAGCCAAGTCCCGAGGGGTTCACCCCTCCACTTT. Amino acids: CASSQVPRGSPLHF.

V gene TRBV28 combines with J gene TRBJ1-2; possible D gene TRBD1, 5 bases. Trimming cost V 4 bases and J 4 bases, with 13 bases left between them. The germline V gene encodes CDR1 MDHEN and CDR2 SYDVKM. The CDR3 extends over 14 amino acids. CDR3 DNA sequence: TGTGCCAGCAGTTGGAACAGGAATGCCTATGGCTACACCTTC. It translates to CASSWNRNAYGYTF.

The chain combines TRBV5-1 with TRBJ2-4; D not certain. The V gene lost 5 bases and the J gene lost 0 bases, with 15 bases spanning the gap. This CDR3 comprises 16 residues. CDR1 is SGHRS and CDR2 is YFSETQ in the germline V gene. This chain's CDR3 is CASSLGTFVAKNIQYF. Here the CDR3 DNA reads TGCGCCAGCAGTCTTGGCACCTTTGTAGCCAAAAACATTCAGTACTTC.

The chain has TRBV6-2 or TRBV6-3 and TRBJ1-4; maybe TRBD1 (6 bases). CDR1 MNHEY and CDR2 SVGEGT come from the germline V gene. There are 18 residues in the CDR3. The V end was cut by 4 bases, the J end by 2 bases, with 20 bases between. CDR3 sequence reads: CASSFSGHTTLTNEKLFF. The DNA for the CDR3 is TGTGCCAGCAGTTTCTCGGGACACACCACCCTCACTAATGAAAAACTGTTTTTT.

In this sample, this clone turned up once. V and J are TRBV30 and TRBJ1-5; TRBD1 agrees at 7 bases. V lost 3 bases and J lost 2; bases outside the gene matches: 13. The V gene's germline CDR1 is GTSNPN and CDR2 SVGIG (reference sequence). The CDR3 covers 17 residues. In nucleotides, the CDR3 is TGTGCCTGGAGCCGATCGACCTCTCAGGGGGGCAATCAGCCCCAGCATTTT. It translates to CAWSRSTSQGGNQPQHF. The whole variable domain, remainder taken from reference TRBV30 and TRBJ1-5, is SQTIHQWPATLVQPVGSPLSLECTVEGTSNPNLYWYRQAAGRGLQLLFYSVGIGQISSEVPQNLSASRPQDRQFILSSKKLLLSDSGFYLCAWSRSTSQGGNQPQHFGDGTRLSIL.

The chain has TRBV7-8 and TRBJ2-2; no definite D call. This CDR3 is 13 amino acids long. The V end lost 5 bases, the J end lost 7 bases, and 11 bases lay between the germline ends. From germline, CDR1 is SGHVS and CDR2 FQNEAQ. The CDR3 DNA sequence: TGTGCCAGCAGCCCGACCCACAACGGGGAGCTGTTTTTT. It codes for CASSPTHNGELFF.

V gene TRBV3-1 (or the pseudogene TRBV3-2) combines with J gene TRBJ1-5; 8 bases fit TRBD1. This CDR3 has 17 residues. V dropped 3 bases and J dropped 3; count of bases not matched to a gene: 10. Germline V gives CDR1 LGHDT, CDR2 YNNKEL (reference sequence). This CDR3 reads CASSQGRPGQVNQPQHF. CDR3 nucleotide sequence: TGTGCCAGCAGCCAGGGTAGACCGGGACAGGTCAATCAGCCCCAGCATTTT.

The J gene is TRBJ1-2, the V gene TRBV30; D gene uncertain. CDR3 length: 14 residues. V was cut by 5 bases and J by 3 bases, with 16 bases left in between. CDR1 is GTSNPN, CDR2 SVGIG, per germline (reference sequence). This chain's CDR3 is CAWAYGVTDYGYTF. CDR3 nucleotides: TGTGCCTGGGCGTATGGGGTCACGGACTATGGCTACACCTTC.